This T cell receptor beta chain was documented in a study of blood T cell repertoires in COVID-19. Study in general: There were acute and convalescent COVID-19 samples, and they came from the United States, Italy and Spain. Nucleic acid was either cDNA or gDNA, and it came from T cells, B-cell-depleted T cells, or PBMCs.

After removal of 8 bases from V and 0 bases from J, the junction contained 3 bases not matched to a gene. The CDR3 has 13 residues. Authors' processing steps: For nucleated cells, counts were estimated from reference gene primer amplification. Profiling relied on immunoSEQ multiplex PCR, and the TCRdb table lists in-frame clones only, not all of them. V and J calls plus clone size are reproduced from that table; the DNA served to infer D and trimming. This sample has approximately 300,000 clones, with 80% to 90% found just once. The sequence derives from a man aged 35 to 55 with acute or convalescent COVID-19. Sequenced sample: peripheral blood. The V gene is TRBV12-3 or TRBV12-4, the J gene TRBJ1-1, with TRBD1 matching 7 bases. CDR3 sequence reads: CASLQGMNTEAFF. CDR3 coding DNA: TGTGCCAGCCTACAGGGGATGAACACTGAAGCTTTCTTT.